This T cell receptor beta chain emerged from a study of beta chain features in type 1 diabetes. The CDR3 runs to 13 residues. Germline V gene sequence: CDR1 MNHNY, CDR2 SVGAGI (reference sequence). Isolated RNA was reverse transcribed in full, so expressed TCRB transcripts were sequenced. Sequencing used immunoSEQ multiplex PCR; TCRdb keeps in-frame clones, though not all of them. The sample records 810,000 or so clones, roughly 17% being singletons. Sequencing was performed on naive CD4+ T cells from blood. The clonotype comes from a woman between 18 and 29 years old in good health. This rearrangement joins TRBV6-6 to TRBJ2-5; D unclear. The J call may be incorrect, as the DNA end agrees better with TRBJ2-7. The DNA of the CDR3 is TGTGCCAGCAGTTACTCGATGGACGTCGAGCAGTACTTC. Translated, it gives CASSYSMDVEQYF.